These 27 T cell receptor beta chains were all obtained from the same sample, sequenced in a study of shared clonotypes between healthy human individuals. Libraries were prepared by immunoSEQ multiplex PCR; TCRdb keeps only in-frame clonotypes and omits some of them. The table records a few hundred thousand clones, roughly 97% of them present only once. The sample taken for sequencing was naive CD4+ T cells sorted from blood. The subset denotes: CD45RA+ positively selected. The receptors derive from a woman aged 25 to 45 in good health.

The chain employs TRBV5-1 and TRBJ2-7; 11 bases agree with TRBD1. The germline V gene has CDR1 SGHRS and CDR2 YFSETQ. This CDR3 contains 14 residues. The V and J ends lost 4 bases and 6 bases, in that order; junction bases with no gene match: 6. The CDR3 coding sequence is TGCGCCAGCAGCCTATCCGGGACAGGGGGCGAGCAGTACTTC. This sequence encodes CASSLSGTGGEQYF. The full variable domain, its missing parts supplied by reference TRBV5-1 and TRBJ2-7, is KAGVTQTPRYLIKTRGQQVTLSCSPISGHRSVSWYQQTPGQGLQFLFEYFSETQRNKGNFPGRFSGRQFSNSRSEMNVSTLELGDSALYLCASSLSGTGGEQYFGPGTRLTVT.

CDR3 bases: TGTGCCAGGATTCTTTGGACTAGCTGCACAGATACGCAGTATTTT. This encodes CARILWTSCTDTQYF. This chain connects TRBV2 to TRBJ2-3, with 8 bases fitting TRBD2. There are 15 residues in the CDR3. CDR1 is SNHLY and CDR2 is FYNNEI in the germline V gene. The junction had 9 bases not matched to a gene; V was cut back by 9 bases and J by 1 base.

Note on this clone: The sample carries other DNA sequences with the same CDR3. This chain uses TRBV28 with TRBJ1-1; 7 nucleotides agree with TRBD1. Losses at the gene ends were 5 bases for V and 8 bases for J; bases not matched to a gene: 2. Looked up from germline, CDR1 is MDHEN and CDR2 is SYDVKM. This CDR3 comprises 11 residues. The CDR3 here is CASSLQGEAFF. As DNA, the CDR3 is TGTGCCAGCAGTCTACAGGGGGAAGCTTTCTTT.

This chain joins TRBV15 and TRBJ1-1; D is uncertain. Germline-derived CDR1 and CDR2 are LNHNV and YYDKDF (reference sequence). Trimming removed 1 base from V and 7 bases from J, with 10 bases in between. The CDR3 length is 13 residues. The CDR3 here is CATSRGAPYEAFF. The CDR3 DNA is TGTGCCACCAGCAGAGGGGCACCCTATGAAGCTTTCTTT.

The V gene is TRBV6-1, the J gene TRBJ1-2, with a weak D call TRBD1 (5 bases). This CDR3 comprises 16 residues. V was shortened by 2 bases and J by 4 bases, with 17 bases between the two germline ends. CDR1 and CDR2 (germline): MNHNS, SASEGT. The CDR3 spells CASSEQGGGWAYGYTF. In DNA, the CDR3 is TGTGCCAGCAGTGAACAGGGTGGAGGTTGGGCCTATGGCTACACCTTC.

V and J are TRBV5-4 and TRBJ1-1; TRBD1 matches 9 bases. The length of the CDR3 is 14 residues. Germline V gene data show CDR1 as SGHNT and CDR2 as YYREEE (reference sequence). V dropped 4 bases and J dropped 2; count of bases not matched to a gene: 3. The DNA of the CDR3 is TGTGCCAGCAGCACAACAGGGGGCAACACTGAAGCTTTCTTT. Translated, it gives CASSTTGGNTEAFF.

The chain uses TRBV18 and TRBJ1-1, with D perhaps matching TRBD1 (5 bases). The CDR3 is made up of 15 amino acids. V shed 0 bases and J shed 1 base, with 9 bases lying between them. Germline V gene lookup returns CDR1 KGHSH and CDR2 LQKENI. The CDR3 coding sequence is TGTGCCAGCTCACCACCGAATGGGGGGAACACTGAAGCTTTCTTT. It encodes CASSPPNGGNTEAFF.

Remarks on this clone: One junction end disagrees with the germline gene, perhaps due to a read error. The V and J genes are TRBV12-5 and TRBJ2-2; D might be TRBD2 (5 bases). The CDR3 spans 13 residues. Germline V CDR1 and CDR2: LGHNT, FRNRAP. The CDR3 bases are TGTGCTAGCGGTTTAGGGAGAACCGGGGAGCTGTTTTTT. It is translated as CASGLGRTGELFF.

The chain joins TRBV6-1 to TRBJ2-7; unclear D gene. V lost 1 base and J lost 0, with 7 bases in between. The CDR3 runs to 14 residues. The germline V gene encodes CDR1 MNHNS and CDR2 SASEGT. The CDR3 DNA sequence: TGTGCCAGCAGTGAAGTAAGGAGCTCCTACGAGCAGTACTTC. Translating gives CASSEVRSSYEQYF.

This chain uses TRBV10-3 with TRBJ2-6; a possible D gene is TRBD1 (6 bases). The CDR3 length is 18 residues. CDR1 and CDR2 from the germline V gene are ENHRY and SYGVKD. The V and J ends lost 4 bases and 0 bases respectively, with 16 bases between them. CDR3 nucleotides: TGTGCCATCAGTGGAACGACAGGTGCTCTCTCTGGGGCCAACGTCCTGACTTTC. It is translated as CAISGTTGALSGANVLTF.

The count of this clone is one. The chain is built from TRBV6-5 and TRBJ2-7, with TRBD2 identical over 10 bases. The CDR3 has 14 residues. V lost 6 bases, J lost 4 bases, and 6 bases stayed unmatched. Germline assignment: CDR1 MNHEY and CDR2 SVGAGI. The CDR3 DNA reads TGTGCCAGCAGACCGGGACTAGCGTCTTACGAGCAGTACTTC. Translation: CASRPGLASYEQYF.

This clone has a single count. The chain is built from TRBV6-4 and TRBJ2-1, with 8 positions matching TRBD1. CDR1 and CDR2 from the germline V gene are MRHNA and SNTAGT. The CDR3 is 17 amino acids. V lost 1 base and J lost 0; bases outside the gene matches: 5. Here the CDR3 DNA reads TGTGCCAGCAGTGACTGGCAGGGGGCTATCTCCTACAATGAGCAGTTCTTC. Translated: CASSDWQGAISYNEQFF.

The table lists this clone with a count of one. V usage is TRBV5-1 and J usage is TRBJ2-3, with 7 bases that match TRBD2. V dropped 0 bases and J dropped 3; count of bases not matched to a gene: 4. CDR3 length: 15 residues. Germline CDR1 and CDR2: SGHRS and YFSETQ. CDR3 coding DNA: TGCGCCAGCAGCTTGGCCGGACTAGTGACAGATACGCAGTATTTT. It is translated as CASSLAGLVTDTQYF.

CDR3 in amino acids: CAWSVLFGPRGVKEQYF. The CDR3 nucleotides are TGTGCCTGGAGTGTACTATTCGGCCCCCGCGGTGTAAAAGAGCAGTACTTC. This rearrangement joins TRBV30 to TRBJ2-7; D is uncertain. The CDR3 length is 17 residues. CDR1 and CDR2 (germline): GTSNPN, SVGIG (reference sequence). The V end lost 0 bases, the J end lost 7 bases, and 25 bases lay between the germline ends.

The chain couples TRBV7-8 to TRBJ1-3; D may be TRBD1 (5 bases). The CDR3 consists of 15 residues. The germline V and J ends were trimmed by 4 bases and 2 bases, with 12 bases remaining between them. Germline CDR1 and CDR2: SGHVS and FQNEAQ. Here the CDR3 DNA reads TGTGCCAGCAGCTCCCAGGGAGCTACTGGAAACACCATATATTTT. It specifies CASSSQGATGNTIYF.

The V gene is TRBV5-4, the J gene TRBJ1-5, with D possibly matching TRBD1 (5 bases). CDR1 is SGHNT, CDR2 YYREEE, per germline (reference sequence). V lost 4 bases to trimming and J lost 3 bases, with 11 bases between them. This CDR3 is 14 amino acids long. This chain's CDR3 is CASSAGTDNQPQHF. The DNA of the CDR3 is TGTGCCAGCAGCGCCGGGACTGACAATCAGCCCCAGCATTTT.

The chain carries TRBV27 and TRBJ2-7; 10 bases fit TRBD2. V was pared by 6 bases and J by 2 bases, with 4 bases of the junction left unmatched. The CDR3 runs to 14 residues. CDR1 is MNHEY and CDR2 is SMNVEV in the germline V gene (reference sequence). The CDR3 spells CASRPSGSPYEQYF. The CDR3 bases are TGTGCCAGCAGGCCTAGCGGGAGCCCCTACGAGCAGTACTTC.

The chain carries TRBV4-2 and TRBJ2-7, with D possibly being TRBD2 (6 bases). The V end was cut by 1 base, the J end by 4 bases, with 23 bases between. CDR3 length: 18 residues. Germline V gene lookup returns CDR1 LGHNA and CDR2 YNFKEQ. DNA for the CDR3: TGTGCCAGCAGCCAAGGGCGGGGTCAGCTCCCGTTATCTTACGAGCAGTACTTC. Protein sequence: CASSQGRGQLPLSYEQYF.

The chain has TRBV5-1 and TRBJ2-5; 7 bases fit TRBD1. Per germline, CDR1 SGHRS and CDR2 YFSETQ. CDR3 length equals 15 residues. Losses at the gene ends were 2 bases for V and 3 bases for J; bases not matched to a gene: 7. CDR3 in DNA: TGCGCCAGCAGCTTTCAGACAGGGTGGGAAGAGACCCAGTACTTC. Translating gives CASSFQTGWEETQYF.

The chain carries TRBV19 and TRBJ2-3, with D unresolved. The CDR3 length is 15 residues. CDR1 is LNHDA, CDR2 SQIVND, per germline (reference sequence). The V end lost 5 bases, the J end lost 2 bases, and 14 bases lay between the germline ends. This CDR3 reads CASSVGRLLTDTQYF. The CDR3 region has the DNA TGTGCCAGTAGTGTTGGTCGACTCCTCACAGATACGCAGTATTTT.

This clone has just one count. This chain joins TRBV19 and TRBJ2-3; no reliable D call. This CDR3 is built from 12 residues. V was pared by 5 bases and J by 4 bases, with 7 bases between. Germline loops: CDR1 LNHDA, CDR2 SQIVND (reference sequence). CDR3 residues: CASSYLADTQYF. CDR3 sequence (DNA): TGTGCCAGTAGTTATTTGGCAGATACGCAGTATTTT.

This rearrangement joins TRBV5-1 to TRBJ2-3; TRBD2 aligns across 9 bases. Losses at the gene ends were 2 bases for V and 4 bases for J; bases not matched to a gene: 5. The CDR3 is made up of 15 amino acids. Germline V gene lookup returns CDR1 SGHRS and CDR2 YFSETQ. The CDR3 DNA reads as TGCGCCAGCAGCTTCGGCGGGAGGGCTGCAGATACGCAGTATTTT. This codes for CASSFGGRAADTQYF.

The chain couples TRBV19 to TRBJ1-4; no clear D. CDR3 length: 14 amino acids. V was shortened by 6 bases and J by 7 bases, with 15 bases between the two germline ends. CDR1 is LNHDA and CDR2 is SQIVND in the germline V gene (reference sequence). CDR3 DNA sequence: TGTGCCAGTAGCACCCCCCGACATCCTGAAAAACTGTTTTTT. This encodes CASSTPRHPEKLFF.

The chain joins TRBV6-5 to TRBJ2-1; 8 bases are shared with TRBD1. The CDR3 extends over 16 amino acids. Trimming cost V 0 bases and J 15 bases; bases outside gene matches: 16. Germline V gene lookup returns CDR1 MNHEY and CDR2 SVGAGI. Written as DNA, the CDR3 is TGTGCCAGCAGTTACTCGATACTGACCGGGACAGGAAGAATGTTCTTC. This codes for CASSYSILTGTGRMFF.

V usage is TRBV6-1 and J usage is TRBJ2-1, with TRBD2 as a possible D gene (5 bases). The CDR3 is 16 residues long. V lost 0 bases and J 12 bases, leaving 21 bases between the germline ends. CDR1 MNHNS and CDR2 SASEGT come from the germline V gene. The DNA for the CDR3 is TGTGCCAGCAGTGAAGCCTACCGTACTAGTTCTCGTGGGCAGTTCTTC. Encoded protein: CASSEAYRTSSRGQFF.

CDR3 sequence (DNA): TGTGCCAGCACTACTAGCGGGAGAAGGGCTGAGCAGTTCTTC. It yields the protein CASTTSGRRAEQFF. The genes are TRBV28 and TRBJ2-1; 11 bases fit TRBD2. The CDR3 length is 14 residues. Germline V lookup: CDR1 MDHEN, CDR2 SYDVKM. The V and J ends lost 7 bases and 9 bases, in that order; junction bases with no gene match: 8.

The chain is built from TRBV18 and TRBJ1-2; the D gene is possibly TRBD1 (5 bases). The ends were cut back, 2 bases at V and 6 bases at J, with 13 bases in the middle. The CDR3 loop spans 14 amino acids. CDR1 is KGHSH, CDR2 LQKENI, per germline. The CDR3 DNA sequence: TGTGCCAGCTCACCATACGGGGGTGAGGATGGCTACACCTTC. As protein: CASSPYGGEDGYTF.